These 22 T cell receptor beta chains were all obtained from the same sample, sequenced in a study of T cell repertoires in cytomegalovirus infection. One entry per CDR3 protein, called by TCRdb with MiXCR from the reads. Counted here are around 280,000 distinct CDR3 sequences, approximately 13% occurring once; the ten biggest clones make up around 8.1%. Sequenced input: PBMCs. Every receptor here comes from a human donor in good health (CMV status not recorded). Some clones in this sample may be carry-over from other donors' samples.

This clonotype occurred many times. The chain has TRBV7-2 and TRBJ2-1, with 11 nucleotides matching TRBD2. J gave up 7 bases and V 4 bases, and 9 bases lay outside the gene matches. The CDR3 has 16 residues. Germline V lookup: CDR1 SGHTA, CDR2 FQGNSA. The CDR3 is CASSSRLAGGWNEQFF. DNA of the CDR3: TGTGCCAGCAGCTCCCGCCTAGCGGGAGGCTGGAATGAGCAGTTCTTC.

In this sample, this clonotype turned up many times. The gene calls are TRBV7-6 and TRBJ2-7, with 10 bases matching TRBD1. The CDR3 consists of 14 residues. Per germline, CDR1 SGHVS and CDR2 FNYEAQ. V was clipped by 2 bases and J by 5 bases; unmatched bases: 3. Written as DNA, the CDR3 is TGTGCCAGCAGCTTACGGGACAGGGGCCACGAGCAGTACTTC. Encoded protein: CASSLRDRGHEQYF.

This clonotype was seen only a few times. The chain recombines TRBV10-3 with TRBJ1-2; TRBD1 might be the D (5 bases). The CDR3 is 14 residues long. Between the trimmed V and J ends, which lost 0 bases and 4 bases, there was a span of 9 bases. Germline lookup yields CDR1 ENHRY and CDR2 SYGVKD. CDR3: CAISESQGLYGYTF. The CDR3 nucleotides read TGTGCCATCAGTGAGTCCCAGGGCCTCTATGGCTACACCTTC.

This clonotype has a handful of counts. This chain uses TRBV28 with TRBJ2-7; 9 bases are a match to TRBD2. The CDR3 totals 15 residues. J was trimmed by 2 bases and V by 6 bases; bases with no gene match: 8. Germline-derived CDR1 and CDR2 are MDHEN and SYDVKM. The CDR3 loop is CASSPGLAKAYEQYF. In DNA, the CDR3 is TGTGCCAGCAGCCCTGGACTAGCGAAGGCCTACGAGCAGTACTTC.

In this sample, this clonotype turned up many times. This sequence joins TRBV6-2 or TRBV6-3 and TRBJ2-1; 8 nucleotides align to TRBD2. CDR3 length: 14 residues. V shed 6 bases, J shed 8 bases, and the junction held 9 bases outside the gene matches. The germline V gene encodes CDR1 MNHEY and CDR2 SVGEGT. CDR3 loop: CASSPNGLADEQFF. The CDR3 DNA is TGTGCCAGCAGCCCCAACGGACTAGCCGATGAGCAGTTCTTC.

This clonotype was seen a few times. The chain uses TRBV7-6 and TRBJ1-4; D unresolved. V lost 2 bases and J 1 base, leaving 11 bases between the germline ends. The CDR3 contains 16 residues. CDR1 is SGHVS, CDR2 FNYEAQ, per germline. Written as DNA, the CDR3 is TGTGCCAGCAGCTTAAACTCCCTCCGAACTAATGAAAAACTGTTTTTT. This sequence encodes CASSLNSLRTNEKLFF.

This chain joins TRBV20-1 and TRBJ2-7; 8 bases agree with TRBD2. V shed 0 bases and J 6 bases; nucleotides not matched to a gene: 13. Germline V gene lookup returns CDR1 DFQATT and CDR2 SNEGSKA (reference sequence). This CDR3 region has 16 residues. Here the CDR3 reads CSAREGGEAGVSEQYF. In DNA form, the CDR3 reads TGCAGTGCTAGAGAGGGTGGGGAAGCGGGAGTATCCGAGCAGTACTTC.

This clonotype was counted at least ten times. The rearrangement links TRBV6-2 or TRBV6-3 to TRBJ1-1, with no clear D. Trimming removed 5 bases at V and 8 bases at J, with 12 bases between. The germline V gene has CDR1 MNHEY and CDR2 SVGEGT. There are 12 residues in the CDR3. CDR3 in amino acids: CASSIPFQEAFF. In nucleotides, the CDR3 is TGTGCCAGCAGTATCCCCTTCCAAGAAGCTTTCTTT.

V usage is TRBV7-6 and J usage is TRBJ2-1, with TRBD2 as a possible D gene (5 bases). Trimming left V 4 bases short and J 3 bases short, with 13 bases between. The germline CDR1 and CDR2 sequences are SGHVS and FNYEAQ. The CDR3 has 15 residues. The CDR3 here is CASSSAERIYNEQFF. The DNA of the CDR3 is TGTGCCAGCAGCTCGGCGGAGCGGATCTACAATGAGCAGTTCTTC.

This clonotype has ten or more counts. The chain uses TRBV12-3 or TRBV12-4 and TRBJ1-5; tentative D call: TRBD1 (6 bases). CDR3 length equals 15 residues. V lost 3 bases and J 7 bases, leaving 16 bases between the germline ends. In nucleotides, the CDR3 is TGTGCCAGCAGTTTGGAAGGGATAAGGGGGCAGCCCCAGCATTTT. This sequence encodes CASSLEGIRGQPQHF.

V is TRBV29-1 and J is TRBJ2-1; D call uncertain. Germline V CDR1 and CDR2: SQVTM, ANQGSEA. V was clipped by 5 bases and J by 8 bases, with 10 bases between them. The CDR3 runs 11 residues. CDR3 coding DNA: TGCAGCGTTAATGGGTTGGATGAGCAGTTCTTC. Protein: CSVNGLDEQFF.

This rearrangement joins TRBV29-1 to TRBJ1-2; TRBD1 matches at 11 bases. The CDR3 is made up of 12 amino acids. Per germline, CDR1 SQVTM and CDR2 ANQGSEA. V lost 8 bases, J lost 6 bases, and 5 bases stayed unmatched. CDR3 sequence reads: CSTDRGLNGYTF. CDR3 in DNA: TGCAGCACGGACAGGGGGCTGAATGGCTACACCTTC.

The chain recombines TRBV11-2 with TRBJ2-5, with D perhaps assigned TRBD1 or TRBD2 (5 bases each). In germline, CDR1 is SGHAT, CDR2 FQNNGV. This CDR3 region has 14 residues. The V and J ends lost 2 bases and 4 bases respectively, with 11 bases between them. In DNA, the CDR3 is TGTGCCAGCAGCTTATATGGGGGAACAGAGACCCAGTACTTC. It translates to CASSLYGGTETQYF.

CDR3 in amino acids: CASSESNLKSTEAFF. The CDR3, as DNA: TGCGCCAGCAGTGAGTCAAACCTGAAGAGCACTGAAGCTTTCTTT. The chain is built from TRBV10-1 and TRBJ1-1, with unresolved D. The CDR3 is made up of 15 amino acids. From germline, CDR1 is WNHNN and CDR2 SYGVQD (reference sequence). V gave up 0 bases and J gave up 4 bases, with 12 bases separating them.

This clonotype was recorded many times. This rearrangement joins TRBV6-2 or TRBV6-3 to TRBJ2-1; D call uncertain. Germline CDR1 is MNHEY and CDR2 is SVGEGT. CDR3 length: 15 amino acids. V dropped 3 bases and J dropped 7 bases, with 16 bases sitting between them. CDR3 nucleotides: TGTGCCAGCAGTTATTCCCCCGACCCCCTAAATGAGCAGTTCTTC. Translated: CASSYSPDPLNEQFF.

The sample holds many counts of this clonotype. This chain links TRBV28 with TRBJ2-1; 9 bases map to TRBD2. The trim removed 1 base at V and 15 bases at J, leaving 7 bases unmatched. The V gene's germline CDR1 is MDHEN and CDR2 SYDVKM. The length of the CDR3 is 13 residues. CDR3 loop: CASSLSSGNLPFF. In DNA form, the CDR3 reads TGTGCCAGCAGTTTATCTAGCGGGAATCTGCCGTTCTTC.

This clonotype was observed a handful of times. The V gene is TRBV19, the J gene TRBJ2-6; 9 nucleotides align to TRBD1. The CDR3 is made up of 20 amino acids. With 10 bases clipped from V and 0 bases from J, the junction kept 19 bases outside the gene matches. CDR1 and CDR2 (germline): LNHDA, SQIVND (reference sequence). In nucleotides, the CDR3 is TGTGCCACCTCAAGGGGACAGGGAAGGTCTACTGCCTCTGGGGCCAACGTCCTGACTTTC. Translating it yields CATSRGQGRSTASGANVLTF.

This clonotype was counted many times. This rearrangement joins TRBV7-8 to TRBJ2-7, with D possibly matching TRBD1 (5 bases). CDR3 length: 13 residues. The germline V and J ends were trimmed by 3 bases and 3 bases, with 9 bases remaining between them. CDR1 and CDR2 (germline): SGHVS, FQNEAQ. CDR3 region: CASSLGLGYEQYF. As DNA, the CDR3 is TGTGCCAGCAGCTTGGGGCTGGGCTACGAGCAGTACTTC.

In its sample, this clonotype was seen many times. The chain combines TRBV25-1 with TRBJ1-6, with TRBD1 identical over 8 bases. V lost 7 bases, J lost 6 bases, and 2 bases stayed unmatched. This CDR3 has 13 amino acids. From germline, CDR1 is MGHDK and CDR2 SYGVNS. In DNA, the CDR3 is TGTGCCAGCAACGGACAGGGTAATTCACCCCTCCACTTT. It yields the protein CASNGQGNSPLHF.

The CDR3: CASSYFRDSNQPQHF. The CDR3 coding sequence is TGTGCCAGCAGTTACTTTCGAGATAGCAATCAGCCCCAGCATTTT. The chain uses TRBV6-6 and TRBJ1-5; no definite D call. The CDR3 length is 15 residues. V dropped 1 base and J dropped 0 bases, with 7 bases sitting between them. Germline V CDR1 and CDR2: MNHNY, SVGAGI (reference sequence).

This clonotype was detected ten times or more. A read error may account for a junction end that differs from germline. The rearrangement joins TRBV7-3 to TRBJ1-1, with a weak D call TRBD1 (5 bases). The CDR3 covers 15 residues. Germline CDR1 SGHTA, CDR2 FQGTGA. CDR3 DNA sequence: TGTGCCAGCAGGTTAACTAGGGGACCGAACACTGAAGCTTTCTTT. Translating it yields CASRLTRGPNTEAFF.

The CDR3 here is CSARISWAHNEQFF. DNA for the CDR3: TGCAGTGCTAGGATTTCCTGGGCGCACAATGAGCAGTTCTTC. This sequence joins TRBV20-1 and TRBJ2-1; D not resolved. The V end was cut by 3 bases, the J end by 5 bases, with 14 bases between. The V gene's germline CDR1 is DFQATT and CDR2 SNEGSKA (reference sequence). There are 14 residues in the CDR3.